One and the same sample provided the 9 T cell receptor beta chains below, sequenced in a study of persistence of HIV-infected CD4 T cells. Nonspecific anti-CD3/anti-CD28 bead stimulation represents the broad CD4+ T cell repertoire. Sorting of responding CD4+ T cells relied on upregulated CD40 ligand together with CD69. These receptors are not linked to any known antigen. The libraries were made with immunoSEQ version 4 in survey mode. Sequenced by immunoSEQ multiplex PCR; TCRdb stores in-frame clones only, minus some. There are some 45,000 clones in the sample; about 87% occur only once, and 0.4% to 0.6% lies in the top ten. The sequencing used CD4+ T cells sorted from PBMCs after roughly 19-hour stimulation, collected from a patient who received antiretroviral therapy. The receptors derive from an adult woman with HIV who was CMV-seropositive.

The chain joins TRBV24-1 to TRBJ1-2; D gene uncertain. V lost 0 bases and J 7 bases, leaving 11 bases between the germline ends. The CDR3 extends over 14 amino acids. Germline V gene data show CDR1 as KGHDR and CDR2 as SFDVKD. The CDR3 coding sequence is TGTGCCACCAGTGATTTGCTGTACGGGCTTGGCTACACCTTC. Its translation: CATSDLLYGLGYTF.

Only one count was recorded for this clone. The V call is TRBV11-2, the J call TRBJ2-2, with D tentatively TRBD1 (6 bases). The CDR3 runs to 15 residues. The ends were cut back, 1 base at V and 3 bases at J, with 9 bases in the middle. Looked up from germline, CDR1 is SGHAT and CDR2 is FQNNGV. CDR3 protein: CASSLVRGDTGELFF. CDR3 in DNA: TGTGCCAGCAGCTTAGTCAGGGGCGACACCGGGGAGCTGTTTTTT.

The chain employs TRBV10-2 and TRBJ2-1; D call uncertain. The V and J ends lost 6 bases and 11 bases respectively, with 8 bases between them. The germline V gene has CDR1 WSHSY and CDR2 SAAADI. The CDR3 length is 10 residues. CDR3 DNA sequence: TGCGCCAGCAGCGGCAACAAGCAGTTCTTC. This translates into CASSGNKQFF.

CDR3 nucleotides: TGTGCCAGCAGCTTAGCGCCCCCGAACAGTGGGGCGTCGACCATATATTTT. Encoded protein: CASSLAPPNSGASTIYF. This chain joins TRBV7-6 and TRBJ1-3, with D possibly being TRBD1 (5 bases). Deletions cut 0 bases from V and 10 bases from J, with 22 bases between. The germline V gene has CDR1 SGHVS and CDR2 FNYEAQ. The CDR3 extends over 17 amino acids.

This clone was seen only once. This chain uses TRBV4-1 with TRBJ2-2; 7 nucleotides align to TRBD1. J was trimmed by 6 bases and V by 0 bases; bases with no gene match: 7. CDR1 is MGHRA and CDR2 is YSYEKL in the germline V gene. The CDR3 has 16 residues. The CDR3 reads CASSQDIAGGPGELFF. DNA of the CDR3: TGCGCCAGCAGCCAAGATATAGCAGGGGGACCCGGGGAGCTGTTTTTT.

CDR3 residues: CASSPTSGQGRYGYTF. CDR3 DNA sequence: TGCGCCAGCAGCCCAACTTCCGGACAGGGGCGGTATGGCTACACCTTC. This sequence joins TRBV5-1 and TRBJ1-2; 9 bases are a match to TRBD1. The J segment lost 5 bases and the V segment lost 4 bases, leaving 12 bases of the junction unmatched. The germline gives CDR1 SGHRS, CDR2 YFSETQ. CDR3 length equals 16 residues.

This chain joins TRBV6-5 and TRBJ1-1; the match to TRBD1 covers 7 bases. The V and J ends lost 7 bases and 0 bases, in that order; junction bases with no gene match: 5. Germline CDR1 and CDR2: MNHEY and SVGAGI. The CDR3 totals 14 residues. In DNA form, the CDR3 reads TGTGCCAGCACCGACAGGGCAGTGAACACTGAAGCTTTCTTT. The encoded protein is CASTDRAVNTEAFF.

V is TRBV25-1 and J is TRBJ2-1; TRBD2 matches 16 bases. Germline lookup yields CDR1 MGHDK and CDR2 SYGVNS. The trim removed 8 bases at V and 9 bases at J, leaving 10 bases unmatched. This CDR3 is built from 16 residues. This chain's CDR3 is CASEWGLAGGISEQFF. In DNA, the CDR3 is TGTGCCAGCGAATGGGGACTAGCGGGGGGGATAAGTGAGCAGTTCTTC. Complete variable domain (other parts from reference TRBV25-1 and TRBJ2-1): EADIYQTPRYLVIGTGKKITLECSQTMGHDKMYWYQQDPGMELHLIHYSYGVNSTEKGDLSSESTVSRIRTEHFPLTLESARPSHTSQYLCASEWGLAGGISEQFFGPGTRLTVL.

This clone came up once. This chain connects TRBV7-2 to TRBJ2-6, with no clear D. V lost 6 bases to trimming and J lost 1 base, with 4 bases between them. The CDR3 length is 13 residues. Germline CDR1 is SGHTA and CDR2 is FQGNSA. CDR3 in amino acids: CASRGSGANVLTF. CDR3 in DNA: TGTGCCAGCAGGGGGTCTGGGGCCAACGTCCTGACTTTC. Full variable domain (missing parts from reference TRBV7-2 and TRBJ2-6): GAGVSQSPSNKVTEKGKDVELRCDPISGHTALYWYRQSLGQGLEFLIYFQGNSAPDKSGLPSDRFSAERTGGSVSTLTIQRTQQEDSAVYLCASRGSGANVLTFGAGSRLTVL.